This T cell receptor beta chain was captured in a study of cytomegalovirus exposure and HLA in healthy donors. Broader study findings: TCR beta sequences reportedly predicted most subjects' HLA-A and HLA-B alleles accurately. Sequencing depth across donors, presence/absence analyses assumed, was roughly uniform.

PCR employed 60 Vbeta and 13 Jbeta primers. The protocol was immunoSEQ multiplex PCR, while the TCRdb copy is restricted to in-frame clones and leaves out a portion. The table records around 150,000 clones, about 66% of them present only once. The V segment lost 0 bases and the J segment 7 bases; nucleotides outside the gene matches: 11. The CDR3 totals 17 residues. Germline-derived CDR1 and CDR2 are SGHTA and FQGTGA. Concerning this clone: Its specificity is unknown.

This receptor was identified in a male donor in good health and CMV-seronegative. Sequenced: PBMCs. V usage is TRBV7-3 and J usage is TRBJ2-1; 8 bases map to TRBD2. For the CDR3, the DNA is TGTGCCAGCAGCTTAACGTTCGCGGGGGGCGTACGGAATGAGCAGTTCTTC. Residues: CASSLTFAGGVRNEQFF.